These 32 T cell receptor beta chains came from one sample sequenced in a study of Ad26.COV2.S vaccination and SARS-CoV-2 variants. This table comes from immunoSEQ multiplex PCR, and its TCRdb copy is limited to in-frame clones, with some not included. The repertoire holds hundreds of thousands of clones, with approximately 84% as singletons. Regarding treatment: approximately 18 received Ad26.COV2.S at low or high dose, single or two shots; 5 received placebo; per-sample allocation not given. Sampling was done on day 63 after the first vaccine or placebo injection. Sequenced material: peripheral blood, taken in a trial of Ad26.COV2.S vaccine versus placebo. The receptors here all came from a person between 18 and 60 years old who received the Ad26.COV2.S COVID-19 vaccine or a placebo.

The chain joins TRBV6-5 to TRBJ2-7; 7 bases align to TRBD1. CDR3 length: 14 amino acids. The ends lost 5 bases at V and 6 bases at J; junction bases unmatched: 10. Per the germline V gene, CDR1 is MNHEY and CDR2 is SVGAGI. The CDR3 loop is CASSRDRVASEQYF. The CDR3 nucleotides are TGTGCCAGCAGTCGCGACAGGGTCGCCTCCGAGCAGTACTTC.

This clone was counted a few times. J is TRBJ2-7 and V is TRBV28; perhaps TRBD2 as D (5 bases). The germline V and J ends were trimmed by 7 bases and 7 bases, with 17 bases remaining between them. The CDR3 covers 13 residues. Looked up from germline, CDR1 is MDHEN and CDR2 is SYDVKM. Written as DNA, the CDR3 is TGTGCCAGCACCCAAGGACGGGATTTAGAGCAGTACTTC. It specifies CASTQGRDLEQYF.

This clone was seen a handful of times. CDR3 protein: CASMVGENTGELFF. DNA for the CDR3: TGCGCCAGCATGGTAGGCGAGAACACCGGGGAGCTGTTTTTT. The V and J genes are TRBV4-3 and TRBJ2-2; D unclear. From germline, CDR1 is LGHNA and CDR2 YSLEER. V was clipped by 7 bases and J by 1 base, with 10 bases between them. CDR3 length equals 14 residues.

This chain joins TRBV4-1 and TRBJ2-2, with 10 bases that match TRBD1. The CDR3 loop spans 19 amino acids. CDR1 is MGHRA and CDR2 is YSYEKL in the germline V gene. J was trimmed by 8 bases and V by 0 bases; bases with no gene match: 15. CDR3 loop: CASSQDRGLRQGAAGELFF. The CDR3 DNA is TGCGCCAGCAGCCAAGATCGGGGCCTTAGACAGGGGGCTGCGGGGGAGCTGTTTTTT.

This chain joins TRBV7-6 and TRBJ1-2; TRBD1 agrees at 12 bases. Trimming removed 1 base from V and 8 bases from J; junction bases left unmatched: 5. Germline V gives CDR1 SGHVS, CDR2 FNYEAQ. The length of the CDR3 is 15 residues. CDR3 sequence reads: CASSLGGQGAGGYTF. CDR3 bases: TGTGCCAGCAGCTTAGGGGGACAGGGGGCAGGCGGCTACACCTTC.

This clone was counted between two and nine times. The chain links TRBV30 to TRBJ1-6; D possibly corresponds to TRBD1 (5 bases). The CDR3 is 14 residues long. CDR1 and CDR2 (germline): GTSNPN, SVGIG (reference sequence). Trimming stripped 5 bases from V and 9 bases from J, with 17 bases between. The CDR3 DNA reads TGTGCCTGGGAAACCGGGACCGGTGCTTCACCCCTCCACTTT. Its translation is CAWETGTGASPLHF.

V and J are TRBV5-6 and TRBJ2-1; D might be TRBD1 (5 bases). In germline, CDR1 is SGHDT, CDR2 YYEEEE. The CDR3 length is 15 residues. Trimming pared 0 bases from V and 5 bases from J, leaving 12 bases between. CDR3 DNA sequence: TGTGCCAGCAGCTTGGTGGGCAGGACAAACAATGAGCAGTTCTTC. Its protein is CASSLVGRTNNEQFF.

J is TRBJ1-1 and V is TRBV28, with D tentatively TRBD1 (6 bases). V lost 6 bases and J 5 bases, leaving 16 bases between the germline ends. This CDR3 is 14 amino acids long. Looked up from germline, CDR1 is MDHEN and CDR2 is SYDVKM. The CDR3 here is CASSLTQGKTEAFF. The DNA of the CDR3 is TGTGCCAGCAGCCTTACCCAGGGGAAGACTGAAGCTTTCTTT.

The V call is TRBV9, the J call TRBJ2-3; 8 bases agree with TRBD1. The CDR3 is 17 amino acids. V shed 3 bases and J 4 bases; nucleotides not matched to a gene: 13. Looked up from germline, CDR1 is SGDLS and CDR2 is YYNGEE. The DNA for the CDR3 is TGTGCCAGCAGCGAGCGACAGGGGACTTATCCCCCAGATACGCAGTATTTT. Translating gives CASSERQGTYPPDTQYF. Full variable domain (outside the CDR3, taken from reference TRBV9 and TRBJ2-3): DSGVTQTPKHLITATGQRVTLRCSPRSGDLSVYWYQQSLDQGLQFLIQYYNGEERAKGNILERFSAQQFPDLHSELNLSSLELGDSALYFCASSERQGTYPPDTQYFGPGTRLTVL.

The chain combines TRBV19 with TRBJ2-6; D perhaps matches TRBD1 (6 bases). V shed 7 bases and J shed 2 bases, with 9 bases lying between them. CDR3 length equals 14 residues. Germline CDR1 LNHDA, CDR2 SQIVND (reference sequence). CDR3 bases: TGTGCCAGTAAGACAGGTCCTGGGGCCAACGTCCTGACTTTC. Translating gives CASKTGPGANVLTF.

This clone was detected only a few times. Other DNA sequences of this sample code for an identical CDR3. V and J are TRBV12-3 or TRBV12-4 and TRBJ2-5; D is ambiguous. The CDR3 spans 13 residues. Trimming left V 2 bases short and J 2 bases short, with 6 bases between. The CDR3 loop reads CASSLRSQETQYF. In nucleotides, the CDR3 is TGTGCCAGCAGTTTAAGGTCGCAAGAGACCCAGTACTTC.

The CDR3 coding sequence is TGTGCCAGCAGCCCCCGGAGAAACACCGGGGAGCTGTTTTTT. Translation gives CASSPRRNTGELFF. The chain joins TRBV9 to TRBJ2-2; D ambiguous. Deletions cut 4 bases from V and 2 bases from J, with 9 bases between. Looked up from germline, CDR1 is SGDLS and CDR2 is YYNGEE. The CDR3 totals 14 residues.

In its sample, this clone was seen a few times. The V and J genes are TRBV27 and TRBJ2-6, with D unresolved. Trimming cost V 0 bases and J 2 bases, with 17 bases left between them. The CDR3 has 19 residues. Per the germline V gene, CDR1 is MNHEY and CDR2 is SMNVEV (reference sequence). The chain's CDR3 is CASSLSQSLGMPGANVLTF. DNA of the CDR3: TGTGCCAGCAGTTTATCGCAGAGTCTTGGAATGCCTGGGGCCAACGTCCTGACTTTC.

The rearrangement joins TRBV7-9 to TRBJ1-1; tentatively, D is TRBD1 (6 bases). CDR1 and CDR2 from the germline V gene are SEHNR and FQNEAQ (reference sequence). This CDR3 region has 16 residues. The V end lost 0 bases, the J end lost 0 bases, and 11 bases lay between the germline ends. In DNA form, the CDR3 reads TGTGCCAGCAGCTTAGCGCTTGGACAGCTGAACACTGAAGCTTTCTTT. It encodes CASSLALGQLNTEAFF. Drawing the rest from reference TRBV7-9 and TRBJ1-1, the complete variable domain is DTGVSQNPRHKITKRGQNVTFRCDPISEHNRLYWYRQTLGQGPEFLTYFQNEAQLEKSRLLSDRFSAERPKGSFSTLEIQRTEQGDSAMYLCASSLALGQLNTEAFFGQGTRLTVV.

The chain carries TRBV28 and TRBJ1-6, with D hard to call. The CDR3 extends over 17 amino acids. Deletions cut 6 bases from V and 5 bases from J, with 20 bases between. Looked up from germline, CDR1 is MDHEN and CDR2 is SYDVKM. The CDR3 loop reads CASSSIDLPGHNSPLHF. The CDR3, as DNA: TGTGCCAGCAGCTCTATCGACTTACCTGGCCATAATTCACCCCTCCACTTT.

Points on this clone: The sample contains more than one DNA sequence encoding this CDR3. This rearrangement joins TRBV5-1 to TRBJ1-1, with a possible D match to TRBD1 (5 bases). Germline lookup yields CDR1 SGHRS and CDR2 YFSETQ. The CDR3 loop spans 14 amino acids. Trimming pared 2 bases from V and 0 bases from J, leaving 8 bases between. CDR3 sequence (DNA): TGCGCCAGCAGCTTAGACAGAATGAACACTGAAGCTTTCTTT. Encoded protein: CASSLDRMNTEAFF. Full variable domain (outside the CDR3, taken from reference TRBV5-1 and TRBJ1-1): KAGVTQTPRYLIKTRGQQVTLSCSPISGHRSVSWYQQTPGQGLQFLFEYFSETQRNKGNFPGRFSGRQFSNSRSEMNVSTLELGDSALYLCASSLDRMNTEAFFGQGTRLTVV.

This chain uses TRBV5-1 with TRBJ2-2; TRBD2 matches at 16 bases. V lost 4 bases and J lost 4; bases outside the gene matches: 7. The CDR3 runs 18 residues. Germline V gene data show CDR1 as SGHRS and CDR2 as YFSETQ. Here the CDR3 reads CASSTGTSGRDGTGELFF. The CDR3 coding sequence is TGCGCCAGCAGCACTGGGACTAGCGGGAGGGATGGCACCGGGGAGCTGTTTTTT.

The CDR3 loop is CASSLTGRADEQYF. CDR3 bases: TGTGCCAGCAGTTTGACCGGGAGGGCCGACGAGCAGTACTTC. This chain uses TRBV28 with TRBJ2-7, with 8 nucleotides matching TRBD2. The CDR3 contains 14 residues. Trimming at V came to 3 bases and at J to 5 bases, leaving 6 bases not matched to a gene. Germline CDR1 and CDR2: MDHEN and SYDVKM.

This clone has just one count. V is TRBV27 and J is TRBJ2-7; 7 nucleotides line up with TRBD2. Germline CDR1 MNHEY, CDR2 SMNVEV (reference sequence). This CDR3 is built from 15 residues. V shed 6 bases, J shed 1 base, and the junction held 9 bases outside the gene matches. As DNA, the CDR3 is TGTGCCAGCAGCCTCAGCGGGGCCTCTTCCTACGAGCAGTACTTC. It is translated as CASSLSGASSYEQYF.

The chain is built from TRBV3-1 (or the pseudogene TRBV3-2) and TRBJ2-5; 7 bases map to TRBD1. The V gene's germline CDR1 is LGHDT and CDR2 YNNKEL (reference sequence). CDR3 length: 16 amino acids. With V trimmed by 0 bases and J by 7 bases, 11 bases remained unmatched. CDR3 region: CASSQELSDRQGTQYF. CDR3 sequence (DNA): TGTGCCAGCAGCCAAGAGCTCTCGGACAGACAGGGGACCCAGTACTTC.

DNA of the CDR3: TGTGCCACCAGCGAAGACAGGGTCTACGAGCAGTACTTC. Translation gives CATSEDRVYEQYF. This sequence joins TRBV15 and TRBJ2-7, with 7 bases matching TRBD1. Unmatched junction bases numbered 4, after V lost 5 bases and J lost 3 bases. The CDR3 is made up of 13 amino acids. Germline CDR1 and CDR2: LNHNV and YYDKDF (reference sequence).

CDR3 nucleotides: TGTGCCAGCAGTCCCGAGGGGGCAGCCAAAAACATTCAGTACTTC. It yields the protein CASSPEGAAKNIQYF. The chain joins TRBV28 to TRBJ2-4; the match to TRBD1 covers 7 bases. This CDR3 comprises 15 residues. The V segment lost 5 bases and the J segment 0 bases; nucleotides outside the gene matches: 4. Looked up from germline, CDR1 is MDHEN and CDR2 is SYDVKM. Combining the CDR3 with reference TRBV28 and TRBJ2-4 gives the whole variable domain DVKVTQSSRYLVKRTGEKVFLECVQDMDHENMFWYRQDPGLGLRLIYFSYDVKMKEKGDIPEGYSVSREKKERFSLILESASTNQTSMYLCASSPEGAAKNIQYFGAGTRLSVL.

This clone occurred once. The rearrangement uses TRBV12-3 or TRBV12-4 and TRBJ2-2, with D unclear. This CDR3 region has 13 residues. The V end was cut by 3 bases, the J end by 0 bases, with 2 bases between. The CDR3 DNA sequence: TGTGCCAGCAGTTTTGCGAACACCGGGGAGCTGTTTTTT. Its protein product is CASSFANTGELFF.

The chain is built from TRBV10-2 and TRBJ2-5; D not certain. The CDR3 loop spans 16 amino acids. Germline assignment: CDR1 WSHSY and CDR2 SAAADI. Trimming took 6 bases from V and 2 from J, leaving 19 bases between them. In nucleotides, the CDR3 is TGCGCCAGCAGGGATATAGCCCAAACGCTACAAGAGACCCAGTACTTC. Its protein product is CASRDIAQTLQETQYF.

This clone was observed once. The CDR3 loop reads CASSRPVGSGGGQYEQFF. In DNA, the CDR3 is TGTGCCAGCAGTCGACCTGTGGGTAGCGGGGGGGGACAATACGAGCAGTTCTTC. V and J are TRBV7-2 and TRBJ2-1, with 11 bases lining up with TRBD2. CDR1 and CDR2 from the germline V gene are SGHTA and FQGNSA. V gave up 6 bases and J gave up 10 bases; unmatched junction bases: 20. The CDR3 has 18 amino acids.

The chain is built from TRBV6-5 and TRBJ1-1; weak D call: TRBD1 (6 bases). Germline V gene sequence: CDR1 MNHEY, CDR2 SVGAGI. The germline V and J ends were trimmed by 6 bases and 4 bases, with 12 bases remaining between them. CDR3 length: 13 amino acids. The CDR3 DNA sequence: TGTGCCAGCAGCCGTATGACAGGCACTGAAGCTTTCTTT. This sequence encodes CASSRMTGTEAFF.

This clone was picked up a small number of times. The chain is built from TRBV20-1 and TRBJ2-6; D remains unclear. Germline CDR1 is DFQATT and CDR2 is SNEGSKA (reference sequence). The V gene lost 3 bases and the J gene lost 0 bases, with 6 bases spanning the gap. The CDR3 is 14 residues long. CDR3 sequence reads: CSASTRSGANVLTF. CDR3 nucleotide sequence: TGCAGTGCTAGTACGCGCTCTGGGGCCAACGTCCTGACTTTC.

This clone was seen many times. The CDR3 is CASSLTGGVNYGYTF. The CDR3 bases are TGTGCCAGTAGTCTGACAGGGGGCGTAAACTATGGCTACACCTTC. The V and J genes are TRBV19 and TRBJ1-2; TRBD1 agrees at 10 bases. With 5 bases clipped from V and 2 bases from J, the junction kept 5 bases outside the gene matches. In germline, CDR1 is LNHDA, CDR2 SQIVND (reference sequence). The CDR3 spans 15 residues.

The J gene is TRBJ2-3, the V gene TRBV5-4; D uncertain. V lost 6 bases and J 4 bases, leaving 9 bases between the germline ends. The germline CDR1 and CDR2 sequences are SGHNT and YYREEE (reference sequence). This CDR3 contains 12 residues. DNA for the CDR3: TGTGCCAGCACACAAAGCCCAGATACGCAGTATTTT. It is translated as CASTQSPDTQYF.

The chain carries TRBV4-1 and TRBJ2-5; maybe TRBD1 (5 bases). The CDR3 length is 13 residues. CDR1 is MGHRA and CDR2 is YSYEKL in the germline V gene. Trimming pared 10 bases from V and 0 bases from J, leaving 12 bases between. The CDR3: CATSDNNQETQYF. DNA for the CDR3: TGCGCCACCTCGGACAACAACCAAGAGACCCAGTACTTC.

This rearrangement joins TRBV11-2 to TRBJ2-3, with 8 bases lining up with TRBD2. The junction had 2 bases not matched to a gene; V was cut back by 1 base and J by 5 bases. The germline gives CDR1 SGHAT, CDR2 FQNNGV. CDR3 length: 14 amino acids. The CDR3 DNA is TGTGCCAGCAGCTTAGCGGGAGGGGGAGATACGCAGTATTTT. The encoded protein is CASSLAGGGDTQYF.

The V call is TRBV3-1 (or the pseudogene TRBV3-2), the J call TRBJ1-2; D is unclear. The CDR3 length is 11 residues. Trimming took 5 bases from V and 4 from J, leaving 5 bases between them. The germline V gene encodes CDR1 LGHDT and CDR2 YNNKEL (reference sequence). The CDR3 region has the DNA TGTGCCAGCAGCACCATCTATGGCTACACCTTC. Its translation is CASSTIYGYTF.